These T cell receptor beta chains were read from a single sample in a study of blood T cell repertoires in COVID-19. The repertoire was sequenced with immunoSEQ multiplex PCR; TCRdb's copy has only in-frame clones and lacks some. This sample has around 700,000 clones, with 80% to 90% found just once. Specimen: peripheral blood. These receptors were taken from a woman between 18 and 29 years old with acute or convalescent COVID-19. CDR3s include the opening cysteine and the closing phenylalanine or tryptophan.

v_gene	len	j_gene	CDR3aa
TRBV5-1	14	TRBJ1-2	CASSLFSRNYGYTF
TRBV7-2	16	TRBJ1-2	CASSFGGARANYGYTF
TRBV12-3/TRBV12-4	12	TRBJ1-2	CASSLGHGGYTF
TRBV18	16	TRBJ2-2	CASSPKRGANTGELFF
TRBV6-1	18	TRBJ1-1	CASSESSITGGVNTEAFF
TRBV4-1	15	TRBJ2-7	CASSQRTVSSYEQYF
TRBV29-1	12	TRBJ2-3	CSVEKTIEPQYF
TRBV18	15	TRBJ1-3	CASSPLLDSGNTIYF
TRBV5-5	14	TRBJ1-3	CASSSLGAGNTIYF
TRBV7-2	15	TRBJ2-3	CASSLVGQSTDTQYF
TRBV19	15	TRBJ1-5	CASSGTGGAGQPQHF
TRBV18	14	TRBJ1-4	CASATGGINEKLFF
TRBV6-5	15	TRBJ1-3	CASKGLGVSGNTIYF
TRBV19	14	TRBJ1-1	CASSREGLGTEAFF
TRBV4-1	13	TRBJ1-2	CATLGETGYGYTF
TRBV4-1	14	TRBJ1-1	CASSQDGGDTEAFF
TRBV7-2	13	TRBJ1-1	CASSLRKGTEAFF
TRBV27	14	TRBJ2-7	CASSQTSGPYEQYF
TRBV5-5	17	TRBJ1-5	CASSSYPGAGSNQPQHF
TRBV14	16	TRBJ2-5	CASSPPPPGLAETQYF
TRBV15	16	TRBJ1-4	CATSRDRNRGSEKLFF
TRBV6-5	12	TRBJ1-2	CASSGQGYGYTF
TRBV5-6	18	TRBJ2-7	CASSAGRVSRLSTYEQYF
TRBV9	15	TRBJ2-3	CASSDSGGGTDTQYF
TRBV4-3	15	TRBJ2-2	CASSLTTRGTGELFF
TRBV9	14	TRBJ1-1	CASNRQGMNTEAFF
TRBV5-6	16	TRBJ1-2	CASSPTTDTLRNGYTF
TRBV30	13	TRBJ1-2	CAWTKQGNYGYTF
TRBV19	17	TRBJ2-1	CASSIVFPGPRGGEQFF
TRBV5-6	16	TRBJ2-7	CASTPPGTSGFYEQYF
TRBV29-1	16	TRBJ1-1	CSVGGQGARGTAEAFF
TRBV18	14	TRBJ1-2	CASSPSGSNYGYTF
TRBV28	11	TRBJ2-7	CASSLENEQYF
TRBV12-2	17	TRBJ1-5	CASRPRGGGNSNQPQHF
TRBV5-6	14	TRBJ2-7	CASSLGLAGAGQYF
TRBV25-1	12	TRBJ2-1	CATTSGGPKQFF
TRBV7-2	13	TRBJ2-7	CASSLVPGGEQYF
TRBV6-5	15	TRBJ1-6	CASTNRRGPNSPLHF
TRBV7-3	14	TRBJ1-2	CASSLGQGLDGYTF
TRBV5-1	21	TRBJ1-4	CASSLAGNRVNPFVTNEKLFF
TRBV21-1	15	TRBJ1-5	CASSKGRTGNQPQHF
TRBV5-1	14	TRBJ1-2	CASSLGRINYGYTF
TRBV6-5	14	TRBJ1-2	CASITGDLNYGYTF
TRBV27	15	TRBJ1-2	CASSLYNTGGNGYTF
TRBV19	14	TRBJ2-7	CASSIRGLAYEQYF
TRBV11-2	13	TRBJ1-2	CASSTTGQFGYTF
TRBV6-5	11	TRBJ1-1	CASSVREAAFF
TRBV7-9	17	TRBJ2-2	CASSPLPGRGTAGELFF
TRBV18	15	TRBJ2-3	CASSPGTGATDTQYF
TRBV27	15	TRBJ1-2	CASSFHTGGPYGYTF
TRBV7-6	14	TRBJ1-2	CASSLGKGDYGYTF
TRBV9	14	TRBJ2-1	CASSPNPGLGEQFF
TRBV13	16	TRBJ1-3	CASSLIGDSSGNTIYF
TRBV6-8	16	TRBJ2-7	CASSWGLETPSYEQYF